Reported below is one T cell receptor beta chain. Original analysis: Quantification of nucleated cells was approximated via reference gene primer amplification. Produced via immunoSEQ multiplex PCR; TCRdb's table is partial and in-frame only. The V and J calls and clone size are taken from that table; D and trimming were inferred from the DNA. The sample records some 430,000 clones, less than 95% being singletons. The study recruited people aged roughly 18 to 95 years across 20 to 30 US areas. Self-reported history from a screening survey and questionnaire set each donor's cohort. The data derive from a study of blood T cell repertoires in COVID-19. Study-wide background: T cells, B-cell-depleted T cells, or PBMCs provided the cDNA or gDNA that served as material.

This CDR3 is built from 15 residues. Trimming left V 0 bases short and J 7 bases short, with 12 bases between. Germline assignment: CDR1 SGHTA and CDR2 FQGTGA. The gene calls are TRBV7-3 and TRBJ2-2; possibly TRBD2 for D (6 bases). Sequenced material: PBMCs or T cells enriched from blood (not recorded which). The receptor's source is a man between 18 and 29 years old who had recovered from COVID-19. CDR3 nucleotide sequence: TGTGCCAGCAGCTTAACCGGGAGTATGATCGGGGAGCTGTTTTTT. This codes for CASSLTGSMIGELFF.